This T cell receptor (beta chain) was retrieved from a study of cytotoxic CD8 clonotypes in ibrutinib-treated CLL listed by TCRdb under 2021. Study-wide context: The cohort had about a dozen relapsed/refractory and around 14 treatment-naive patients; some 17 were IGHV unmutated. Partial responses were observed in 24 patients and complete responses in 2; after a median follow-up of around 68 months, remission was maintained in 14 patients and progression was observed in around twelve. Response samples were taken after a median of 12 months on treatment, ranging from about 6 to 40 months. Cryopreserved peripheral blood mononuclear cells were collected at three points: before therapy, at response, and at either sustained remission or disease progression. Of the approximately 87 participants in the trial, approximately 25 had longitudinal samples available. An average of around 250,000 productive templates and about 100,000 productive rearrangements was obtained per sample. Every remission and progressive disease sample was obtained while ibrutinib was still being received by the patients. Overall results and qualifications from the work: At ibrutinib response clonality went up, during sustained remission it held steady, and at progression it dropped back toward baseline. Sampling times were not matched between patients in sustained remission and patients whose disease was progressing, and lymph node repertoires were not examined. At baseline, clonality was higher than in age-matched healthy donors and showed a strong correlation with circulating CD8+ T-cell counts. Public clonotypes were rare and either shrank or stayed stable during treatment, and the rise in clonality at ibrutinib response reflected expansion of private clonotypes.

For TCR beta library preparation, roughly 2.2 micrograms of genomic DNA were isolated from cryopreserved PBMCs. Longitudinal blood samples from CLL patients on ibrutinib monotherapy underwent high-throughput TCR beta sequencing. The patients were enrolled in a single-center, open-label phase 2 trial of ibrutinib monotherapy. About this clone itself: Its binding antigen is unknown. No clone much larger than this one lies a single base away; base qualities are absent.

The CDR1 and CDR2 encoded by the germline V gene are ENHRY and SYGVKD. Cut back by 9 bases and 2 bases, the V and J ends lie 8 bases apart. The CDR3 contains 12 residues, cysteine and phenylalanine counted. The DNA shown is the 36-base CDR3, in frame from base 1. Each clonotype received, on average, roughly 9.6x coverage in deep resolution sequencing performed on a MiSeq, where the target depth lay between 1 in 1 million and 1 in 200,000 T cells. The immunoSEQ hsTCRB Kit was used to generate the TCR beta libraries. The published analysis was carried out like this. Data were analyzed with ImmunoSEQ Data Assistant and ImmunoSEQ Analyzer, with V, D and J genes assigned per IMGT definitions. Clonality, with values ranging from 0 to 1, was calculated as one minus the normalized Shannon entropy of productive rearrangement frequencies. Only overrepresented clonotypes making up at least 0.05% of each patient's repertoire were included in the public clonotype analysis. Repertoires from some twelve age-matched healthy donors in immuneACCESS were used as clonality controls. TCRdb stores this immuneACCESS table with in-frame sequences only. Part of the clones is absent; in the studies checked, under half of the shortfall reflects unresolved V genes, and no reason is known for the rest. V and J calls and clone size are those listed in that table; D and trimming were worked out from the DNA. The sample yields about 300,000 clones; under 70% were counted once. The ten biggest clones cover roughly 6% of the sample.

The sequence derives from a human donor with chronic lymphocytic leukemia. The V and J segments used are TRBV10-3 and TRBJ1-3; the D gene remains uncertain. The sequencing used PBMCs, collected after 36 months of ibrutinib treatment. The CDR3 protein is CAIGAAGNTIYF. DNA sequence: TGTGCCATTGGAGCCGCTGGAAACACCATATATTTT.